This is a list of T cell receptor beta chains from one sample in a study of T cell responses to AZD1222 COVID-19 vaccine. Data came from immunoSEQ multiplex PCR; TCRdb stores just in-frame clones and leaves some out. The sample lists roughly 200,000 clones, 90% to 95% seen once, with 0.8% to 1.3% in the top ten. The sample was peripheral blood, taken 28 days after the second dose of the MenACWY control vaccine. All receptors derive from an adult who received the MenACWY meningococcal vaccine as a control. Each CDR3 is given without its conserved first and last residue. The order of the fields is clone size, V gene, CDR3 protein. Size is omitted from some rows. Given values are once, few, many or a class for expanded clones.

clone_size: -
v_call: TRBV7-9
cdr3_aa: ASCFGAGGRQETQY

clone_size: -
v_call: TRBV3-1/TRBV3-2
cdr3_aa: ASSHGGQGAINEQF

clone_size: -
v_call: TRBV10-3
cdr3_aa: AISDGANYGYT

clone_size: -
v_call: TRBV6-6
cdr3_aa: ASSDRAGDQPQH

clone_size: -
v_call: TRBV2
cdr3_aa: ASSLDSNTEAF

clone_size: -
v_call: TRBV4-2
cdr3_aa: ATRQGPYTGELF

clone_size: -
v_call: TRBV10-3
cdr3_aa: AISRDSTNEKLF

clone_size: -
v_call: TRBV5-4
cdr3_aa: ASSQGGASGANVLT

clone_size: -
v_call: TRBV18
cdr3_aa: ASSPGQGMNTEAF

clone_size: few
v_call: TRBV6-1
cdr3_aa: ASSEVTANYGYT

clone_size: -
v_call: TRBV2
cdr3_aa: ASSPGQGDNYGYT

clone_size: -
v_call: TRBV9
cdr3_aa: ASSVGGGGADTQY

clone_size: -
v_call: TRBV5-1
cdr3_aa: ASSILSMGLEQY

clone_size: -
v_call: TRBV19
cdr3_aa: ASSRITGEQY

clone_size: -
v_call: TRBV6-5
cdr3_aa: ASSLGTLSTDTQY

clone_size: -
v_call: TRBV30
cdr3_aa: AWSGGALNSPLH

clone_size: -
v_call: TRBV25-1
cdr3_aa: ASSAGTGYGYT

clone_size: -
v_call: TRBV2
cdr3_aa: ASTRTSSNQPQH

clone_size: -
v_call: TRBV28
cdr3_aa: ASSPSPYSGANVLT

clone_size: -
v_call: TRBV4-2
cdr3_aa: ASSQVSGRASGGQITDTQY

clone_size: -
v_call: TRBV29-1
cdr3_aa: SAGTGGATEAF

clone_size: -
v_call: TRBV19
cdr3_aa: ASSKPRGDTEAF

clone_size: -
v_call: TRBV5-4
cdr3_aa: ASSSQGSPGELF

clone_size: -
v_call: TRBV27
cdr3_aa: ASSSGLSSSYEQY

clone_size: -
v_call: TRBV19
cdr3_aa: ASSIASAGGYEQY

clone_size: -
v_call: TRBV7-2
cdr3_aa: ASSLGILGGETQY

clone_size: -
v_call: TRBV2
cdr3_aa: ASKTGGPNQETQY

clone_size: -
v_call: TRBV19
cdr3_aa: ASNSGLPPYNEQF

clone_size: -
v_call: TRBV6-1
cdr3_aa: ASSEGPNQPQH

clone_size: -
v_call: TRBV29-1
cdr3_aa: SVGSQGRY

clone_size: -
v_call: TRBV7-2
cdr3_aa: ASSRTGGAADTQY

clone_size: -
v_call: TRBV7-9
cdr3_aa: ASSLLTSGYNEQF

clone_size: -
v_call: TRBV28
cdr3_aa: ASSSFGTGLRNTIY

clone_size: -
v_call: TRBV4-2
cdr3_aa: ASSQDRQDGRSEKLF

clone_size: once
v_call: TRBV4-1
cdr3_aa: ASSPGGAAHNEQF

clone_size: -
v_call: TRBV2
cdr3_aa: ASRSTDTQY

clone_size: -
v_call: TRBV6-5
cdr3_aa: ASKNSGQNSPLH

clone_size: -
v_call: TRBV2
cdr3_aa: ASRDPGSYNSPLH

clone_size: -
v_call: TRBV14
cdr3_aa: ASSQSGQGVRQY

clone_size: -
v_call: TRBV9
cdr3_aa: ASSAQSGAGYGYT

clone_size: -
v_call: TRBV7-2
cdr3_aa: ASSPSGLLNYGYT

clone_size: once
v_call: TRBV18
cdr3_aa: ASSVRTEAF

clone_size: -
v_call: TRBV3-1/TRBV3-2
cdr3_aa: ASSQVGRRIYGYT

clone_size: -
v_call: TRBV7-9
cdr3_aa: ASSDQGYNQPQH

clone_size: -
v_call: TRBV18
cdr3_aa: ASSSDKTYTEAF

clone_size: -
v_call: TRBV12-3/TRBV12-4
cdr3_aa: ASSDKNTEAF

clone_size: -
v_call: TRBV7-2
cdr3_aa: ASSLGGGTRSEQF

clone_size: -
v_call: TRBV2
cdr3_aa: ASTNSNTEAF

clone_size: -
v_call: TRBV27
cdr3_aa: ASRASRGSLNQPQH

clone_size: -
v_call: TRBV3-1/TRBV3-2
cdr3_aa: ASSQDPGLPNEKLF

clone_size: -
v_call: TRBV30
cdr3_aa: AWSRRGGHQPQH

clone_size: -
v_call: TRBV5-1
cdr3_aa: ASSWRGQTNEKLF

clone_size: -
v_call: TRBV6-5
cdr3_aa: ASSYSRQGQETQY

clone_size: -
v_call: TRBV6-5
cdr3_aa: ASRLGTVNEQF

clone_size: -
v_call: TRBV28
cdr3_aa: ASSEPGRTNYGYT

clone_size: -
v_call: TRBV5-6
cdr3_aa: ASSPGHGGRETQY

clone_size: -
v_call: TRBV5-1
cdr3_aa: ASSPDRSYSPLH

clone_size: -
v_call: TRBV6-5
cdr3_aa: ASRNSGGAGNEQF